The 18 T cell receptor beta chains below come from one sample, sequenced in a study of cytomegalovirus exposure and HLA in healthy donors. The study ran its PCR with 60 Vbeta and 13 Jbeta primers. Profiled with immunoSEQ multiplex PCR; TCRdb holds only in-frame clones, not every one. The sample has about 130,000 clones, about four fifths seen once. The sequencing input was PBMCs. The source is a woman in her 40s in good health and CMV-seronegative.

The rearrangement uses TRBV19 and TRBJ1-5; 7 positions agree with TRBD1. The J segment lost 3 bases and the V segment lost 6 bases, leaving 8 bases of the junction unmatched. CDR3 length equals 15 residues. The germline CDR1 and CDR2 sequences are LNHDA and SQIVND (reference sequence). CDR3 nucleotides: TGTGCCAGTAGGCTTGGGACAGCTTACAATCAGCCCCAGCATTTT. This codes for CASRLGTAYNQPQHF.

The genes are TRBV29-1 and TRBJ2-1; 11 nucleotides line up with TRBD2. The germline gives CDR1 SQVTM, CDR2 ANQGSEA. J lost 4 bases, V lost 7 bases, and 3 bases had no gene match. The CDR3 is 13 amino acids. The CDR3 nucleotides are TGCAGCGCCAGGACTAGCGGGTACAATGAGCAGTTCTTC. Translated: CSARTSGYNEQFF.

This chain uses TRBV6-5 with TRBJ1-2; D call uncertain. There are 12 residues in the CDR3. Germline assignment: CDR1 MNHEY and CDR2 SVGAGI. Between the trimmed V and J ends, which lost 6 bases and 4 bases, there was a span of 9 bases. This chain's CDR3 is CASSPGLYGYTF. The CDR3 DNA reads TGTGCCAGCAGCCCGGGTCTCTATGGCTACACCTTC.

The chain uses TRBV13 and TRBJ1-4, with D hard to call. V lost 5 bases and J lost 7, with 17 bases in between. There are 15 residues in the CDR3. CDR1 is PRHDT and CDR2 is FYEKMQ in the germline V gene (reference sequence). CDR3 sequence (DNA): TGTGCCAGCAGCGAGTTTGGCGGCTCCGGTGAAAAACTGTTTTTT. Residues: CASSEFGGSGEKLFF.

The CDR3 spells CASSVWDRGSYGYTF. The CDR3, as DNA: TGTGCCAGCAGCGTGTGGGACAGGGGTTCCTATGGCTACACCTTC. The genes are TRBV9 and TRBJ1-2; 10 bases map to TRBD1. The CDR3 contains 15 residues. The V and J ends lost 2 bases and 4 bases, in that order; junction bases with no gene match: 5. The germline V gene has CDR1 SGDLS and CDR2 YYNGEE.

This clone was counted a single time. This CDR3 is CASSREITFGYGYTF. The CDR3 region has the DNA TGTGCCAGCAGCCGAGAAATCACTTTCGGCTATGGCTACACCTTC. This chain connects TRBV7-2 to TRBJ1-2; unclear D gene. The CDR3 is made up of 15 amino acids. V lost 5 bases to trimming and J lost 4 bases, with 17 bases between them. The germline CDR1 and CDR2 sequences are SGHTA and FQGNSA.

The V and J genes are TRBV29-1 and TRBJ1-2, with 8 bases matching TRBD1. The germline CDR1 and CDR2 sequences are SQVTM and ANQGSEA. V lost 0 bases, J lost 0 bases, and 24 bases stayed unmatched. CDR3 length: 22 residues. In nucleotides, the CDR3 is TGCAGCGTTGAAGATCGGACAGGGCGTATGGGTCGGTTACCCGGCGCTAACTATGGCTACACCTTC. Translated: CSVEDRTGRMGRLPGANYGYTF. Drawing the rest from reference TRBV29-1 and TRBJ1-2, the complete variable domain is SAVISQKPSRDICQRGTSLTIQCQVDSQVTMMFWYRQQPGQSLTLIATANQGSEATYESGFVIDKFPISRPNLTFSTLTVSNMSPEDSSIYLCSVEDRTGRMGRLPGANYGYTFGSGTRLTVV.

The chain joins TRBV2 to TRBJ1-3; D unclear. V shed 6 bases and J shed 0 bases, with 9 bases lying between them. This CDR3 is built from 14 residues. CDR1 is SNHLY, CDR2 FYNNEI, per germline. The CDR3 here is CASSPESSGNTIYF. DNA for the CDR3: TGTGCCAGCAGCCCTGAGAGCTCTGGAAACACCATATATTTT.

This clone occurred once. The chain has TRBV7-6 and TRBJ2-5, with 8 bases aligning to TRBD2. Trimming at V came to 1 base and at J to 1 base, leaving 5 bases not matched to a gene. Looked up from germline, CDR1 is SGHVS and CDR2 is FNYEAQ. This CDR3 comprises 16 residues. The CDR3 nucleotides read TGTGCCAGCAGCTTAGGTAGTAGCGGGGCCCAAGAGACCCAGTACTTC. This sequence encodes CASSLGSSGAQETQYF.

This chain uses TRBV27 with TRBJ1-1; no firm D call. From germline, CDR1 is MNHEY and CDR2 SMNVEV (reference sequence). This CDR3 region has 16 residues. Trimming stripped 7 bases from V and 8 bases from J, with 26 bases between. CDR3 bases: TGTGCCAGCACGGGGTTTTCAGTCCGGGAGGGCTTCGAAGCTTTCTTT. Translating gives CASTGFSVREGFEAFF.

In its sample, this clone was seen once. This chain connects TRBV14 to TRBJ2-1, with 8 bases lining up with TRBD2. Germline V gives CDR1 SGHDN, CDR2 FVKESK. There are 14 residues in the CDR3. J lost 9 bases, V lost 0 bases, and 4 bases had no gene match. The CDR3 nucleotides are TGTGCCAGCAGCCAAGACCACAGCGGGGGTGAGCAGTTCTTC. As protein: CASSQDHSGGEQFF.

V is TRBV29-1 and J is TRBJ2-1, with 7 bases that match TRBD2. After removal of 4 bases from V and 6 bases from J, the junction contained 6 bases not matched to a gene. The CDR3 sequence is 13 residues long. Germline loops: CDR1 SQVTM, CDR2 ANQGSEA. The DNA of the CDR3 is TGCAGCGTTGCCCCCCGGGAGGTCAATGAGCAGTTCTTC. It translates to CSVAPREVNEQFF.

This clone was seen once. V and J are TRBV9 and TRBJ1-1; D is undetermined. Germline loops: CDR1 SGDLS, CDR2 YYNGEE. Trimming shortened V by 2 bases and J by 3 bases, and 11 bases separated the two germline ends. This CDR3 has 14 residues. The CDR3 loop is CASSVEDTYTEAFF. The CDR3 DNA follows: TGTGCCAGCAGCGTGGAAGACACCTACACTGAAGCTTTCTTT.

This clone came up a few times. The chain couples TRBV13 to TRBJ2-3; 8 nucleotides align to TRBD1. The CDR3 loop spans 16 amino acids. V shed 3 bases, J shed 7 bases, and the junction held 12 bases outside the gene matches. The germline gives CDR1 PRHDT, CDR2 FYEKMQ (reference sequence). The CDR3 reads CASSLVLGQVPYTQYF. The DNA of the CDR3 is TGTGCCAGCAGCTTGGTCCTGGGACAGGTGCCGTATACGCAGTATTTT. Variable domain in full (rest from reference TRBV13 and TRBJ2-3): AAGVIQSPRHLIKEKRETATLKCYPIPRHDTVYWYQQGPGQDPQFLISFYEKMQSDKGSIPDRFSAQQFSDYHSELNMSSLELGDSALYFCASSLVLGQVPYTQYFGPGTRLTVL.

This chain connects TRBV4-1 to TRBJ2-2, with 8 bases that match TRBD1. This CDR3 region has 18 residues. The trim removed 1 base at V and 2 bases at J, leaving 9 bases unmatched. CDR1 MGHRA and CDR2 YSYEKL come from the germline V gene. In DNA, the CDR3 is TGCGCCAGCAGCCAAGTGGATCCGGGACAGGCAAACACCGGGGAGCTGTTTTTT. It yields the protein CASSQVDPGQANTGELFF.

The chain carries TRBV7-2 and TRBJ1-5; TRBD1 matches at 9 bases. V lost 1 base, J lost 7 bases, and 5 bases stayed unmatched. Germline CDR1 and CDR2: SGHTA and FQGNSA. CDR3 size: 15 residues. The CDR3 DNA reads TGTGCCAGCAGCTTAGGGGACAGGGTCGGGCAGCCCCAGCATTTT. Residues: CASSLGDRVGQPQHF.

This rearrangement joins TRBV7-2 to TRBJ1-6; 9 nucleotides match TRBD1. CDR1 SGHTA and CDR2 FQGNSA come from the germline V gene. After removal of 4 bases from V and 11 bases from J, the junction contained 6 bases not matched to a gene. This CDR3 contains 14 residues. CDR3 DNA: TGTGCCAGCAGCTCAGGACAGGGGAATCCACCCCTCCACTTT. Translation: CASSSGQGNPPLHF.

The chain is built from TRBV4-2 and TRBJ2-3, with D tentatively TRBD2 (5 bases). The germline CDR1 and CDR2 sequences are LGHNA and YNFKEQ. This CDR3 contains 15 residues. V was clipped by 4 bases and J by 1 base, with 12 bases between them. In nucleotides, the CDR3 is TGTGCCAGCAGCCGTCAACTAGGCGGCACAGATACGCAGTATTTT. Protein: CASSRQLGGTDTQYF.